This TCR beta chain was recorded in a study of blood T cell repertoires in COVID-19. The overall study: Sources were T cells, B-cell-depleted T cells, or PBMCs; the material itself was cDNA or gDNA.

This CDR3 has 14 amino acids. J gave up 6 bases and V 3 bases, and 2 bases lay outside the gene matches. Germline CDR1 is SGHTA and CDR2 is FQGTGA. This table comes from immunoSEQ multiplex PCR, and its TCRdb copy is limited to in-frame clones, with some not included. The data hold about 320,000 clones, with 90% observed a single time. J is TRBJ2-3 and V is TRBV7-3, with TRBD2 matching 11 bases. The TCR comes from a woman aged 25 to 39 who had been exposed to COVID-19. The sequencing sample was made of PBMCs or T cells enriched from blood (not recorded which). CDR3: CASSFSGGADTQYF. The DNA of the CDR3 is TGTGCCAGCAGCTTTAGCGGGGGGGCCGATACGCAGTATTTT.